Listed below are T cell receptor beta chains from one sample, sequenced in a study of CD8+ T cells in alopecia areata. Only in-frame clones appear in the TCRdb table, and some are missing; sequencing was by immunoSEQ multiplex PCR. Counted here are fewer than 200,000 clones, less than 80% occurring once; the ten biggest clones make up more than 13%. Source: CD4+ T cells sorted from blood, taken at week 24, from a patient treated with tofacitinib. These receptors were obtained from a human donor with alopecia areata. Each CDR3 is given with its conserved first and last residue. The order of the fields is V gene, J gene, CDR3 protein.

>TRBV30|TRBJ2-3
CAWSAETGFSTDTQYF
>TRBV7-8|TRBJ2-7
CASSSPDRVFGEQYF
>TRBV4-1|TRBJ2-7
CASSQDGAAAPEQYF
>TRBV5-6|TRBJ1-2
CASSWGQAVDVF
>TRBV25-1|TRBJ1-6
CASSEFMNSPLHF
>TRBV29-1|TRBJ2-3
CSVVLRGGSTDTQYF
>TRBV4-1|TRBJ2-1
CASSQTSSGYNEQFF
>TRBV15|TRBJ2-3
CATSKRTSGYSLDTQYF
>TRBV5-1|TRBJ2-7
CASSLESEQYF
>TRBV30|TRBJ1-6
CAWEGWDYNSPLHF
>TRBV5-6|TRBJ2-7
CASSLRGVTYEQYF
>TRBV27|TRBJ2-2
CANQPGQGNTGELFF
>TRBV5-1|TRBJ2-6
CASSLDRAASSSGANVLTF
>TRBV5-6|TRBJ1-1
CASSLREDTEAFF